This T cell receptor beta chain derives from a study of T cell responses to AZD1222 COVID-19 vaccine (dated by TCRdb to about 2021). Some background on the complete study: AZD1222 recipients given second doses at about 4 weeks or at about 12 weeks were pooled, since spike-specific TCR depth and breadth were not found to differ between the two schedules. Trial participants were enrolled into age subgroups of 18-55, 56-69 and 70-plus years, which contained around 140, 26 and 57 TCR-sequenced participants, respectively. A total of under 250 trial participants underwent TCR sequencing, of whom roughly 210 had received two doses of AZD1222 and some 26 had received two doses of the MenACWY control vaccine. Results the study describes overall, beyond this receptor: After two AZD1222 doses, spike-specific TCR breadth and depth were significantly higher than at day 0 and than in MenACWY recipients. Participants were mostly white British and included more females than males, and it was suggested by the authors that clonal diversity may have been underestimated. The 56-69-year group was small, and its depth increase did not reach significance, likely because of low power. Because no day 14 peak-response samples were available, repertoires were characterized only after the peak T cell response. Reportedly, close to half of the unique spike-specific TCRs recognized epitopes lying outside the regions that are mutated in the B.1.351 and B.1.1.7 variants. Conclusions about previously exposed vaccinees are limited, since just six or seven AZD1222 recipients were seropositive for SARS-CoV-2 at baseline. Vaccine-associated CD4 TCRs spanned the whole spike protein, with dominant responses in regions 160-218 and 743-854.

The CDR3 regions of human TCRbeta chains were analyzed by immunosequencing. On the authors' methods: TCRs in the repertoires were compared against a reference library of SARS-CoV-2-specific TCRs that had been generated with the MIRA antigen-specificity platform. Breadth was defined as the fraction of unique TCRs that were SARS-CoV-2-associated, and depth was defined as the fraction of total T cells that were SARS-CoV-2-associated. Using the MIRA data, every spike-specific TCR was mapped to the spike region that the TCR reacted to and assigned to either a CD4 or a CD8 class. Log10-transformed breadth and depth values were compared by one-way ANOVA with Sidak's multiple comparisons tests. TCRdb obtained this table from immuneACCESS and retained in-frame rearrangements with V and J assigned. These tables miss some clones; where compared with another copy, unresolved V genes account for less than half of the shortfall, and the remainder is unexplained. V and J calls plus clone size are reproduced from that table; the DNA served to infer D and trimming. Recorded for this sample are about 130,000 clones; 86% of them occurred a single time. Around 22% of the sample rests with the top ten.

The sample's time point label is to be understood as: baseline before first vaccination. Vaccinee samples were obtained from the UK trials COV001 and COV002, which included a single-blind randomized controlled phase 2/3 trial of AZD1222 (ChAdOx1 nCoV-19) in healthy adults. Trial participant PBMC samples were collected at day 0 and day 28 after the second dose for TCRbeta chain sequencing. This clone was counted between two and nine times. Its antigen is not yet known. Per-nucleotide qualities are absent, and no much larger clonotype sits a single base away. The CDR3 measures 16 amino acids from cysteine to phenylalanine. The CDR3 DNA has 48 bases and is translated from base 1. CDR1 and CDR2 are read off the germline V gene (reference sequence) as LNHDA and SQIVND. V and J lose 7 bases and 6 bases, and a span of 24 bases separates them.

This clonotype was obtained from an adult in good health. Sequencing was performed on peripheral blood, taken on day 0 of AZD1222 vaccination. The V and J segments used are TRBV19 and TRBJ1-1; TRBD1 is possibly the D segment (5 matching bases). The CDR3 protein sequence reads: CASKIGTERVGAEAFF. At the DNA level, the sequence is TGTGCCAGTAAGATAGGAACCGAGAGAGTAGGGGCTGAAGCTTTCTTT.